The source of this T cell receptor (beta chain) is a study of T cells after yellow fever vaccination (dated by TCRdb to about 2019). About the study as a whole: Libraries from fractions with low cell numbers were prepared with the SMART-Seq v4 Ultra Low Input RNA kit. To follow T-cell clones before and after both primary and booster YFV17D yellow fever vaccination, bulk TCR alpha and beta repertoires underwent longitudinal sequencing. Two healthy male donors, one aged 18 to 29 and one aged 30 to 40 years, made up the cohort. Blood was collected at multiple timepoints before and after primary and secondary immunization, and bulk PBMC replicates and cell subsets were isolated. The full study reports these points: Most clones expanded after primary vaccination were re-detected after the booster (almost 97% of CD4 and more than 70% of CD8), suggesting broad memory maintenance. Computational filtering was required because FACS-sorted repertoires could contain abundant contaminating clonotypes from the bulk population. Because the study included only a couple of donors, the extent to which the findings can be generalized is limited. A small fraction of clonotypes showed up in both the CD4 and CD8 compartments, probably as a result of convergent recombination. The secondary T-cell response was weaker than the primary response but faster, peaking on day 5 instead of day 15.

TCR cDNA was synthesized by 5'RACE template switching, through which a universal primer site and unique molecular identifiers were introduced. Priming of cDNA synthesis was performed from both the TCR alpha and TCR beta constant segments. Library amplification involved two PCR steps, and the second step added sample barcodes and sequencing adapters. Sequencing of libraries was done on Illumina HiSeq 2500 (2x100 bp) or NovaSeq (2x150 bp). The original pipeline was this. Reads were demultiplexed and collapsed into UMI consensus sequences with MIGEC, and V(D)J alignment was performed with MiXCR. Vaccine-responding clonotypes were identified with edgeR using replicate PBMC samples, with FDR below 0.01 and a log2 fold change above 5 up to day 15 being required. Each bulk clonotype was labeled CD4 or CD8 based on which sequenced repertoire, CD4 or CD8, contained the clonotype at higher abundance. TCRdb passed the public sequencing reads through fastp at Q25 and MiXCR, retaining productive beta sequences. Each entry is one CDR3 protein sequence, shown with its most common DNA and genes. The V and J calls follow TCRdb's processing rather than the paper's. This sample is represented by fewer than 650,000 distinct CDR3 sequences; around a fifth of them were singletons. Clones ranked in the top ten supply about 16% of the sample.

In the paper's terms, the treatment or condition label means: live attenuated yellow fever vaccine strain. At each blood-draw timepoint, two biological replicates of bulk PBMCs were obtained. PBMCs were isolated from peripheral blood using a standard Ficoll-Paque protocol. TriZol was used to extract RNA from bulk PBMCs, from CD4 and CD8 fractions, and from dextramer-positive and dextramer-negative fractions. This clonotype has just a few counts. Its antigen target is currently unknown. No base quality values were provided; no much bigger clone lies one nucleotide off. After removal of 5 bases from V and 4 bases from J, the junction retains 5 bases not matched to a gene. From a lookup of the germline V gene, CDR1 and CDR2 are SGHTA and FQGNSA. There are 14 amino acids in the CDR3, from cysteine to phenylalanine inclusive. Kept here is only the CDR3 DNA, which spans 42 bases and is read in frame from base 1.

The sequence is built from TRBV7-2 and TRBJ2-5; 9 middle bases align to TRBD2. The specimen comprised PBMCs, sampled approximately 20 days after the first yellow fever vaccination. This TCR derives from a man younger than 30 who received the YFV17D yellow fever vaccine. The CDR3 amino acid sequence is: CASSRGGAGETQYF. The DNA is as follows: TGTGCCAGCAGCCGCGGGGGGGCAGGAGAGACCCAGTACTTC.